These 28 T cell receptor beta chains originate from one sample sequenced in a study of cytomegalovirus exposure and HLA in healthy donors. With 60 Vbeta and 13 Jbeta primers, the PCR was carried out. Assay used: immunoSEQ multiplex PCR; TCRdb lists only in-frame clones, some missing. The data contain about 150,000 clones, over 60% of them seen just once; the ten biggest clones take up over 3%. Sequencing was done on a sample of PBMCs. Source of these receptors: a male donor in good health and CMV-seronegative.

The V gene is TRBV19, the J gene TRBJ2-6; 7 positions match TRBD1. The J segment lost 3 bases and the V segment lost 1 base, leaving 6 bases of the junction unmatched. Germline CDR1 and CDR2: LNHDA and SQIVND (reference sequence). CDR3 length equals 17 residues. The DNA for the CDR3 is TGTGCCAGTAGTATAGGGTCAGGGGGTTATGGGGCCAACGTCCTGACTTTC. It encodes CASSIGSGGYGANVLTF.

The chain employs TRBV2 and TRBJ2-7; D gene ambiguous. Germline CDR1 is SNHLY and CDR2 is FYNNEI. The CDR3 loop spans 12 amino acids. Between the trimmed V and J ends, which lost 3 bases and 9 bases, there was a span of 12 bases. Here the CDR3 DNA reads TGTGCCAGCAGTGAGTCCGGGTTGGGGCAGTACTTC. Translated: CASSESGLGQYF.

J is TRBJ2-1 and V is TRBV28; TRBD2 agrees at 10 bases. Per germline, CDR1 MDHEN and CDR2 SYDVKM. The CDR3 has 15 residues. V dropped 3 bases and J dropped 9; count of bases not matched to a gene: 8. DNA of the CDR3: TGTGCCAGCAGTTTCGTGGCTAGCGGGGGAGGTGAGCAGTTCTTC. Translated: CASSFVASGGGEQFF.

J is TRBJ2-7 and V is TRBV28; TRBD1 matches at 8 bases. The CDR3 is 15 amino acids. In germline, CDR1 is MDHEN, CDR2 SYDVKM. Unmatched junction bases numbered 8, after V lost 4 bases and J lost 3 bases. CDR3: CASSSPGGNGYEQYF. The CDR3, as DNA: TGTGCCAGCAGTTCCCCAGGGGGCAATGGCTACGAGCAGTACTTC.

The chain is built from TRBV5-1 and TRBJ2-1, with D possibly TRBD2 on 5 matching bases. This CDR3 has 16 amino acids. Trimming removed 4 bases from V and 0 bases from J, with 14 bases in between. Germline V gives CDR1 SGHRS, CDR2 YFSETQ. CDR3 nucleotides: TGCGCCAGCAGCCCAGGACTGTATAGCTCCTACAATGAGCAGTTCTTC. Residues: CASSPGLYSSYNEQFF. The whole variable domain, remainder taken from reference TRBV5-1 and TRBJ2-1, is KAGVTQTPRYLIKTRGQQVTLSCSPISGHRSVSWYQQTPGQGLQFLFEYFSETQRNKGNFPGRFSGRQFSNSRSEMNVSTLELGDSALYLCASSPGLYSSYNEQFFGPGTRLTVL.

The genes are TRBV25-1 and TRBJ2-1, with 9 bases lining up with TRBD2. Looked up from germline, CDR1 is MGHDK and CDR2 is SYGVNS. The J segment lost 13 bases and the V segment lost 3 bases, leaving 13 bases of the junction unmatched. CDR3 length: 15 amino acids. The CDR3, as DNA: TGTGCCAGCAGTGATCCCGGGACTAGCCGCCACCAACAGTTCTTC. Its translation is CASSDPGTSRHQQFF.

The chain is built from TRBV19 and TRBJ2-4, with TRBD1 matching over 7 bases. CDR1 and CDR2 (germline): LNHDA, SQIVND (reference sequence). The V and J ends lost 5 bases and 1 base, in that order; junction bases with no gene match: 14. The CDR3 runs 18 residues. The CDR3 protein is CASSWDSGMVVAKNIQYF. The CDR3 nucleotides read TGTGCCAGTAGTTGGGACAGCGGTATGGTAGTCGCCAAAAACATTCAGTACTTC.

Only one count was recorded for this clone. The chain joins TRBV5-1 to TRBJ1-1; weak D call: TRBD1 (5 bases). Germline V gene sequence: CDR1 SGHRS, CDR2 YFSETQ. This CDR3 is built from 13 residues. With 4 bases removed from V and 3 bases from J, the gap between germline ends came to 10 bases. The CDR3 loop reads CASSRGDYTEAFF. The CDR3 coding sequence is TGCGCCAGCAGCCGGGGGGACTACACTGAAGCTTTCTTT.

This clone was observed a single time. A junction boundary mismatches the germline segment, possibly from a read error. The chain has TRBV5-1 and TRBJ1-2, with D uncertain. The V gene's germline CDR1 is SGHRS and CDR2 YFSETQ. There are 18 residues in the CDR3. The CDR3 sequence is CASSSAFWEGKTNYVYTF. CDR3 sequence (DNA): TGCGCCAGCAGTTCGGCTTTCTGGGAGGGAAAGACTAACTATGTCTACACCTTC.

The rearrangement uses TRBV28 and TRBJ1-2; no clear D. The germline V and J ends were trimmed by 2 bases and 7 bases, with 5 bases remaining between them. The CDR3 consists of 11 residues. Per the germline V gene, CDR1 is MDHEN and CDR2 is SYDVKM. CDR3 sequence (DNA): TGTGCCAGCAGTTTAACGCGTGGCTACACCTTC. It is translated as CASSLTRGYTF.

Of note for this clone: Other DNA sequences within the sample encode an identical CDR3. The rearrangement links TRBV18 to TRBJ1-5; D not resolved. The CDR3 is 13 residues long. Trimming removed 3 bases from V and 5 bases from J, with 8 bases in between. CDR1 is KGHSH and CDR2 is LQKENI in the germline V gene. CDR3 sequence reads: CASSPGRDQPQHF. The CDR3 coding sequence is TGTGCCAGCTCACCTGGGAGGGATCAGCCCCAGCATTTT. Looking up the rest from reference TRBV18 and TRBJ1-5 gives the full variable domain: NAGVMQNPRHLVRRRGQEARLRCSPMKGHSHVYWYRQLPEEGLKFMVYLQKENIIDESGMPKERFSAEFPKEGPSILRIQQVVRGDSAAYFCASSPGRDQPQHFGDGTRLSIL.

This sequence joins TRBV9 and TRBJ2-1, with TRBD2 matching over 7 bases. This CDR3 is built from 15 residues. Germline V lookup: CDR1 SGDLS, CDR2 YYNGEE. The J segment lost 2 bases and the V segment lost 4 bases, leaving 6 bases of the junction unmatched. The CDR3 region is CASSSLGGTYNEQFF. CDR3 bases: TGTGCCAGCAGCTCACTGGGGGGGACCTACAATGAGCAGTTCTTC.

V and J are TRBV4-2 and TRBJ2-7; 10 bases fit TRBD2. This CDR3 contains 16 residues. CDR1 is LGHNA and CDR2 is YNFKEQ in the germline V gene. The junction had 12 bases not matched to a gene; V was cut back by 4 bases and J by 6 bases. The CDR3 DNA follows: TGTGCCAGCAGCCTATACGTAGCGGGGGGCTGGGGCGAGCAGTACTTC. The encoded protein is CASSLYVAGGWGEQYF.

This clone was counted only a few times. CDR3 in amino acids: CASSATSTTETQYF. The DNA of the CDR3 is TGTGCCAGCAGCGCTACTAGCACAACGGAGACCCAGTACTTC. The genes are TRBV7-3 and TRBJ2-5; D might be TRBD2 (6 bases). This CDR3 comprises 14 residues. Trimming removed 5 bases from V and 5 bases from J, with 15 bases in between. Germline V gene sequence: CDR1 SGHTA, CDR2 FQGTGA.

The chain combines TRBV6-5 with TRBJ2-7; 7 bases are shared with TRBD2. Unmatched junction bases numbered 11, after V lost 5 bases and J lost 4 bases. Germline V gene sequence: CDR1 MNHEY, CDR2 SVGAGI. The CDR3 has 15 residues. The CDR3 sequence is CASSRGGSGIYEQYF. The CDR3 DNA sequence: TGTGCCAGCAGTCGGGGAGGGAGCGGGATTTACGAGCAGTACTTC.

This clone was observed a few times. CDR3 amino acids: CASSPQGAGQPQHF. DNA of the CDR3: TGTGCCAGCTCACCACAGGGGGCGGGTCAGCCCCAGCATTTT. The chain joins TRBV18 to TRBJ1-5, with TRBD1 identical over 7 bases. The CDR3 is made up of 14 amino acids. The V segment lost 1 base and the J segment 6 bases; nucleotides outside the gene matches: 3. The V gene's germline CDR1 is KGHSH and CDR2 LQKENI.

The rearrangement links TRBV15 to TRBJ2-7; 7 bases map to TRBD1. CDR3 size: 15 residues. V lost 0 bases and J lost 5; bases outside the gene matches: 7. Germline-derived CDR1 and CDR2 are LNHNV and YYDKDF (reference sequence). This CDR3 is CATSREQRGLNEQYF. The CDR3 DNA reads TGTGCCACCAGCAGAGAACAGAGGGGGCTGAACGAGCAGTACTTC.

The CDR3 DNA sequence: TGTGCCAGCAGCTTAGAGCCGTCAGGGGTTTACACTGAAGCTTTCTTT. It encodes CASSLEPSGVYTEAFF. The chain carries TRBV7-6 and TRBJ1-1, with TRBD1 as a possible D gene (6 bases). Trimming took off 1 base at V and 3 bases at J, with 15 bases between the two ends. The CDR3 contains 16 residues. From germline, CDR1 is SGHVS and CDR2 FNYEAQ.

The CDR3 spells CASSEGHSNQPQHF. The CDR3 DNA reads TGTGCCAGCAGTGAAGGACATAGCAATCAGCCCCAGCATTTT. The chain links TRBV25-1 to TRBJ1-5; maybe TRBD1 (5 bases). The germline V and J ends were trimmed by 2 bases and 0 bases, with 5 bases remaining between them. This CDR3 comprises 14 residues. Looked up from germline, CDR1 is MGHDK and CDR2 is SYGVNS.

The chain recombines TRBV15 with TRBJ2-1; no clear D gene. V lost 9 bases and J 7 bases, leaving 4 bases between the germline ends. The CDR3 is made up of 9 amino acids. Germline CDR1 is LNHNV and CDR2 is YYDKDF (reference sequence). DNA of the CDR3: TGTGCCACTCAAAATGAGCAGTTCTTC. Translated, it gives CATQNEQFF. Complete variable domain (other parts from reference TRBV15 and TRBJ2-1): DAMVIQNPRYQVTQFGKPVTLSCSQTLNHNVMYWYQQKSSQAPKLLFHYYDKDFNNEADTPDNFQSRRPNTSFCFLDIRSPGLGDTAMYLCATQNEQFFGPGTRLTVL.

This chain connects TRBV27 to TRBJ2-5, with TRBD2 as a possible D gene (6 bases). The germline CDR1 and CDR2 sequences are MNHEY and SMNVEV (reference sequence). The CDR3 has 15 amino acids. Trimming left V 6 bases short and J 5 bases short, with 19 bases between. The CDR3 region is CASRSQTSGPETQYF. The CDR3 DNA sequence: TGTGCCAGCAGATCCCAGACTAGTGGCCCGGAGACCCAGTACTTC.

V usage is TRBV6-6 and J usage is TRBJ1-1; tentative D call: TRBD1 (5 bases). Trimming left V 6 bases short and J 0 bases short, with 8 bases between. CDR1 is MNHNY, CDR2 SVGAGI, per germline (reference sequence). The CDR3 has 13 amino acids. This CDR3 reads CASRPTVNTEAFF. The CDR3, as DNA: TGTGCCAGCAGACCGACAGTGAACACTGAAGCTTTCTTT.

J is TRBJ1-5 and V is TRBV6-1; 7 bases are shared with TRBD1. Trimming took 7 bases from V and 4 from J; bases not matched to a gene: 10. The CDR3 runs 15 residues. Germline V CDR1 and CDR2: MNHNS, SASEGT. CDR3 protein: CASNPLTGLNQPQHF. The CDR3 bases are TGTGCCAGCAATCCCCTGACAGGGCTTAATCAGCCCCAGCATTTT.

The chain carries TRBV7-9 and TRBJ2-1; 14 nucleotides agree with TRBD2. The CDR3 totals 16 residues. Germline V gene data show CDR1 as SEHNR and CDR2 as FQNEAQ (reference sequence). V was pared by 3 bases and J by 7 bases, with 5 bases of the junction left unmatched. The CDR3 region has the DNA TGTGCCAGCAGCTTGACTAGCGGGAGGGCGGGGAATGAGCAGTTCTTC. It codes for CASSLTSGRAGNEQFF.

This chain links TRBV2 with TRBJ1-3, with TRBD1 matching 10 bases. The junction had 12 bases not matched to a gene; V was cut back by 6 bases and J by 4 bases. The CDR3 is 17 residues long. Germline CDR1 SNHLY, CDR2 FYNNEI. The CDR3 protein is CASSARDRGFRGNTIYF. In DNA, the CDR3 is TGTGCCAGCAGCGCTCGGGACAGGGGTTTCAGGGGAAACACCATATATTTT.

Here the CDR3 reads CASSLERGQYEKLFF. The CDR3 bases are TGTGCCAGCAGCTTAGAGAGGGGACAGTATGAAAAACTGTTTTTT. V is TRBV7-2 and J is TRBJ1-4; TRBD1 aligns across 7 bases. The V and J ends lost 1 base and 6 bases, in that order; junction bases with no gene match: 5. The germline V gene encodes CDR1 SGHTA and CDR2 FQGNSA. The CDR3 is 15 amino acids.

The gene calls are TRBV7-2 and TRBJ1-1; 8 bases line up with TRBD1. V was pared by 1 base and J by 3 bases, with 10 bases of the junction left unmatched. CDR3 length: 17 residues. CDR1 is SGHTA, CDR2 FQGNSA, per germline. CDR3 coding DNA: TGTGCCAGCAGCTTAGACCCGGGACAGGTATGGCACACTGAAGCTTTCTTT. Protein sequence: CASSLDPGQVWHTEAFF.

The chain recombines TRBV27 with TRBJ2-7, with D possibly being TRBD1 (6 bases). The CDR3 runs 11 residues. Per germline, CDR1 MNHEY and CDR2 SMNVEV (reference sequence). Trimming pared 10 bases from V and 6 bases from J, leaving 13 bases between. CDR3 loop: CAIEGEPEQYF. As DNA, the CDR3 is TGTGCCATTGAGGGGGAACCCGAGCAGTACTTC.